The sequence of this TCR beta chain was determined in a study of memory CD4+ T cells and cytomegalovirus serostatus. Across the study: Healthy Belgian adult donors included roughly ten CMV-positive and approximately 25 CMV-negative people. Study-level results: CD4+ memory repertoires contained about two fifths of the 164 reported CMV TCRbeta sequences. The CMV-associated TCR signature appears largely within the CD4+ memory repertoire.

Single viable CD3+CD4+CD8-CD45RO+ cells were sorted as the memory CD4+ T cells. Germline CDR1 and CDR2: ENHRY and SYGVKD. The CDR3 extends over 13 amino acids. V lost 10 bases, J lost 6 bases, and 5 bases stayed unmatched. Profiling relied on immunoSEQ multiplex PCR, and the TCRdb table lists in-frame clones only, not all of them. This repertoire shows nearly 60,000 clones, roughly 81% found once; its top ten account for 0.8% to 1.2%. Comment on this clone: Antigen specificity is unknown.

The sequence derives from an adult in good health and CMV-seronegative. The sample taken for sequencing was memory CD4+ T cells from blood. The chain links TRBV10-3 to TRBJ2-7, with 14 bases that match TRBD2. CDR3 nucleotide sequence: TGTGCCAGCCGACTAGCGGGAGGGAGCGAGCAGTACTTC. This encodes CASRLAGGSEQYF.